This TCR beta chain stems from a study of T cell responses to AZD1222 COVID-19 vaccine (dated by TCRdb to about 2021). With respect to the entire study: TCR sequencing covered some 240 trial participants: 207 given two doses of AZD1222 and 26 given two doses of MenACWY control vaccine. Enrollment into the trials was organized by age into subgroups of 18-55, 56-69 and 70-plus years, and those subgroups contained about 160, 30 and 59 TCR-sequenced participants, respectively. Study-wide conclusions, independent of this receptor: Most participants were white British and females outnumbered males, and the authors suggested that clonal diversity may have been underestimated. Reportedly, almost half of the unique spike-specific TCRs recognized epitopes lying outside the regions that are mutated in the B.1.351 and B.1.1.7 variants. In the small 56-69-year group, the increase in depth fell short of significance, most likely because of low power. CD4 TCRs associated with the vaccine covered the entire spike protein, and the dominant responses were in regions 160-218 and 743-854. A significant rise in spike-specific TCR breadth and depth was observed after two AZD1222 doses relative to day 0 and relative to MenACWY recipients. Because no day 14 peak-response samples were available, the repertoires could be characterized only after the peak T cell response. Conclusions about previously exposed vaccinees were limited because only a handful of AZD1222 recipients were SARS-CoV-2 seropositive at baseline.

The CDR3 regions of human TCRbeta chains were analyzed by immunosequencing. Regarding the original processing steps: TCRs in the repertoires were matched against a reference library of SARS-CoV-2-specific TCRs that had been generated with the MIRA antigen-specificity platform. Breadth meant the fraction of unique TCRs that were SARS-CoV-2-associated, whereas depth meant the fraction of total T cells that were SARS-CoV-2-associated. Using the MIRA data, every spike-specific TCR was mapped to the spike region that the TCR reacted to and assigned to either a CD4 or a CD8 class. Log10-transformed breadth and depth values were compared by one-way ANOVA with Sidak's multiple comparisons tests. TCRdb re-hosts the immuneACCESS table, in-frame sequences only. Its copies lack some clones; in the studies checked, an unresolved V gene accounts for under half of them, and the cause for the rest is not known. The DNA gave D and trimming, while V, J and clone size come from that table. The sample table lists about 140,000 clones, 80% to 95% of them with a count of one. About 3.7% of the sample goes to the ten largest clones.

For this clone: What antigen it recognizes has not been identified. No base quality values were provided; no much bigger clone lies one nucleotide off.

The time point label, as the study defines it: about 28 days (+/-7) after the second vaccine dose. Because spike-specific TCR depth and breadth did not differ between the two schedules, AZD1222 recipients who got a second dose at roughly 4 weeks were pooled with those who got a second dose at roughly 12 weeks. Samples from vaccinated people were obtained from the UK trials COV001 and COV002, which included a single-blind randomized controlled phase 2/3 trial of AZD1222 (ChAdOx1 nCoV-19) in healthy adults. For TCRbeta chain sequencing, PBMC samples were collected from trial participants at day 0 and at day 28 after the second dose. Trimming at the junction amounts to 2 bases on V and 4 bases on J, and the germline ends lie 18 bases apart. The CDR1 and CDR2 encoded by the germline V gene are SGHAT and FQNNGV. Including the terminal cysteine and phenylalanine, the CDR3 comprises 16 residues. The only DNA kept is the CDR3, 48 bases in frame from the first base.

This clonotype originated in an adult who received the AZD1222 COVID-19 vaccine. The sample was peripheral blood, taken 28 days after the second AZD1222 dose. The chain employs TRBV11-2 and TRBJ2-7; a tentative D call is TRBD1 (6 bases match). The DNA reads as follows: TGTGCCAGCAGCTTAATCCCCACAGGGCTACGATACGAGCAGTACTTC. Translated, it reads CASSLIPTGLRYEQYF. The reference TRBV11-2 and TRBJ2-7 proteins fill in what lies around the CDR3, so the full variable domain reads EAGVAQSPRYKIIEKRQSVAFWCNPISGHATLYWYQQILGQGPKLLIQFQNNGVVDDSQLPKDRFSAERLKGVDSTLKIQPAKLEDSAVYLCASSLIPTGLRYEQYFGPGTRLTVT.